The T cell receptor (beta chain) under discussion was sequenced for a study of cytomegalovirus exposure and HLA in healthy donors. Primers for the PCR totalled 60 Vbeta and 13 Jbeta. Repertoires were generated with immunoSEQ multiplex PCR, while TCRdb's copy carries only in-frame clones and drops some. The sample contains around 110,000 clones, 55% to 65% of which appear only once. This CDR3 is 15 amino acids long. V gave up 3 bases and J gave up 0 bases; unmatched junction bases: 4. In germline, CDR1 is SGHRS, CDR2 YFSETQ. Specimen: PBMCs. The sequence derives from a middle-aged woman in good health and CMV-seropositive. The chain uses TRBV5-1 and TRBJ1-1; 8 nucleotides align to TRBD1. CDR3 region: CASSSRGRVNTEAFF. The CDR3 DNA reads TGCGCCAGCAGCTCCAGGGGGCGGGTGAACACTGAAGCTTTCTTT. Using reference TRBV5-1 and TRBJ1-1 for the parts outside the CDR3, the full variable domain is KAGVTQTPRYLIKTRGQQVTLSCSPISGHRSVSWYQQTPGQGLQFLFEYFSETQRNKGNFPGRFSGRQFSNSRSEMNVSTLELGDSALYLCASSSRGRVNTEAFFGQGTRLTVV.